This passage covers 8 T cell receptor beta chains from one sample sequenced in a study of cytomegalovirus exposure and HLA in healthy donors. Researchers ran the PCR with 60 Vbeta and 13 Jbeta primers. Generated by immunoSEQ multiplex PCR, the TCRdb table keeps only in-frame clones and is missing some. This table holds about 150,000 clones. The specimen was PBMCs. The source is a woman aged 50 to 65 in good health and CMV-seronegative.

J is TRBJ1-4 and V is TRBV7-3, with 8 positions matching TRBD1. Per the germline V gene, CDR1 is SGHTA and CDR2 is FQGTGA. V trimming: 5 bases; J trimming: 7 bases; junction bases outside the gene matches: 3. The CDR3 extends over 13 amino acids. CDR3 nucleotides: TGTGCCAGCAGCGCGACAGGGGCTGAAAAACTGTTTTTT. Amino acids: CASSATGAEKLFF.

CDR3 in DNA: TGTGCCAGCAGCCTGTTGGGACAGGATAGCAATCAGCCCCAGCATTTT. Its translation is CASSLLGQDSNQPQHF. The V and J genes are TRBV4-2 and TRBJ1-5, with 8 bases identical to TRBD1. CDR1 LGHNA and CDR2 YNFKEQ come from the germline V gene. The trim removed 4 bases at V and 0 bases at J, leaving 5 bases unmatched. The CDR3 has 16 residues.

In DNA form, the CDR3 reads TGCGCCAGCAGCTTGGAAGGGGCAGGCGAAAAACTGTTTTTT. Its protein is CASSLEGAGEKLFF. This chain links TRBV5-1 with TRBJ1-4; tentative D call: TRBD1 (5 bases). The germline gives CDR1 SGHRS, CDR2 YFSETQ. Trimming shortened V by 0 bases and J by 8 bases, and 11 bases separated the two germline ends. The CDR3 is made up of 14 amino acids.

The chain uses TRBV7-3 and TRBJ2-3; D is ambiguous. Germline CDR1 SGHTA, CDR2 FQGTGA. V lost 0 bases, J lost 2 bases, and 12 bases lay in between. The CDR3 sequence is 16 residues long. CDR3 residues: CASSLTSTYNTDTQYF. CDR3 coding DNA: TGTGCCAGCAGCTTAACGTCGACTTATAACACAGATACGCAGTATTTT.

The J gene is TRBJ2-3, the V gene TRBV5-1; TRBD2 might be the D (5 bases). V lost 4 bases and J 3 bases, leaving 12 bases between the germline ends. This CDR3 contains 14 residues. CDR1 is SGHRS, CDR2 YFSETQ, per germline. The CDR3 DNA follows: TGCGCCAGCAGCGCTACTAGATCGACAGATACGCAGTATTTT. This gives the protein CASSATRSTDTQYF. The full variable domain, its missing parts supplied by reference TRBV5-1 and TRBJ2-3, is KAGVTQTPRYLIKTRGQQVTLSCSPISGHRSVSWYQQTPGQGLQFLFEYFSETQRNKGNFPGRFSGRQFSNSRSEMNVSTLELGDSALYLCASSATRSTDTQYFGPGTRLTVL.

The genes are TRBV7-9 and TRBJ2-7; the match to TRBD1 covers 9 bases. CDR3 size: 14 residues. With 5 bases clipped from V and 6 bases from J, the junction kept 8 bases outside the gene matches. Germline values: CDR1 SEHNR, CDR2 FQNEAQ (reference sequence). CDR3 DNA: TGTGCCAGCAGCAACCGGGACAGGGTTACCGAGCAGTACTTC. This translates into CASSNRDRVTEQYF. The variable domain in full, with the rest retrieved from reference TRBV7-9 and TRBJ2-7, is DTGVSQNPRHKITKRGQNVTFRCDPISEHNRLYWYRQTLGQGPEFLTYFQNEAQLEKSRLLSDRFSAERPKGSFSTLEIQRTEQGDSAMYLCASSNRDRVTEQYFGPGTRLTVT.

This chain links TRBV11-3 with TRBJ1-6; D unresolved. CDR1 is SGHNT and CDR2 is YENEEA in the germline V gene. The CDR3 has 13 residues. V lost 0 bases and J 7 bases, leaving 4 bases between the germline ends. CDR3 loop: CASSLDRNSPLHF. Here the CDR3 DNA reads TGTGCCAGCAGCTTAGACAGGAATTCACCCCTCCACTTT.

The rearrangement links TRBV6-5 to TRBJ2-7; D is possibly TRBD1 (6 bases). The CDR3 contains 13 residues. Deletions cut 5 bases from V and 0 bases from J, with 8 bases between. Germline V gives CDR1 MNHEY, CDR2 SVGAGI. CDR3 region: CASSGDNSYEQYF. DNA for the CDR3: TGTGCCAGCAGTGGGGACAACTCCTACGAGCAGTACTTC.